The 22 T cell receptor beta chains below were found in one sample sequenced in a study of T cell responses to AZD1222 COVID-19 vaccine. Here immunoSEQ multiplex PCR was the method, and the copy in TCRdb shows in-frame clones only, minus some. The table lists 95,000 to 150,000 clones, about 90% of them singletons. The material sequenced was peripheral blood, taken on day 0 of AZD1222 vaccination. The source of these receptors is an adult in good health.

This sequence joins TRBV9 and TRBJ2-5, with TRBD1 matching 12 bases. The CDR3 sequence is 16 residues long. Per the germline V gene, CDR1 is SGDLS and CDR2 is YYNGEE. Unmatched junction bases numbered 9, after V lost 4 bases and J lost 5 bases. For the CDR3, the DNA is TGTGCCAGCAGCTTTGAAGGGACAGGGGGCAGGGAGACCCAGTACTTC. Amino acid sequence: CASSFEGTGGRETQYF.

In this sample, this clone turned up once. The rearrangement uses TRBV30 and TRBJ1-1; no clear D. Germline V CDR1 and CDR2: GTSNPN, SVGIG (reference sequence). The CDR3 totals 14 residues. The ends were cut back, 1 base at V and 1 base at J, with 10 bases in the middle. The CDR3 DNA follows: TGTGCCTGGAGTGGGGGTTTAGGGAACACTGAAGCTTTCTTT. This translates into CAWSGGLGNTEAFF. The full variable domain, with the rest looked up from reference TRBV30 and TRBJ1-1, is SQTIHQWPATLVQPVGSPLSLECTVEGTSNPNLYWYRQAAGRGLQLLFYSVGIGQISSEVPQNLSASRPQDRQFILSSKKLLLSDSGFYLCAWSGGLGNTEAFFGQGTRLTVV.

This chain connects TRBV18 to TRBJ2-3, with D perhaps matching TRBD2 (5 bases). CDR1 is KGHSH and CDR2 is LQKENI in the germline V gene. V was shortened by 2 bases and J by 0 bases, with 24 bases between the two germline ends. The CDR3 totals 20 residues. CDR3 sequence (DNA): TGTGCCAGCTCACCATATTGGCAGCTCCCATGGAGGACTAGCACAGATACGCAGTATTTT. This sequence encodes CASSPYWQLPWRTSTDTQYF. Full variable domain (rest looked up from reference TRBV18 and TRBJ2-3): NAGVMQNPRHLVRRRGQEARLRCSPMKGHSHVYWYRQLPEEGLKFMVYLQKENIIDESGMPKERFSAEFPKEGPSILRIQQVVRGDSAAYFCASSPYWQLPWRTSTDTQYFGPGTRLTVL.

The chain has TRBV28 and TRBJ2-3; 8 nucleotides match TRBD2. Losses at the gene ends were 2 bases for V and 2 bases for J; bases not matched to a gene: 6. This CDR3 is 16 amino acids long. Germline V gene sequence: CDR1 MDHEN, CDR2 SYDVKM. CDR3 sequence: CASSLILAEYTDTQYF. For the CDR3, the DNA is TGTGCCAGCAGTTTAATACTAGCGGAGTACACAGATACGCAGTATTTT.

The V gene is TRBV7-9, the J gene TRBJ2-3, with a possible D match to TRBD2 (6 bases). The V gene's germline CDR1 is SEHNR and CDR2 FQNEAQ (reference sequence). CDR3 size: 12 residues. The germline V and J ends were trimmed by 5 bases and 6 bases, with 9 bases remaining between them. This CDR3 is CASSPAGDTQYF. CDR3 nucleotides: TGTGCCAGCAGCCCGGCGGGGGATACGCAGTATTTT.

The chain couples TRBV9 to TRBJ2-4; D could derive from TRBD1 or TRBD2 (5 bases each). Germline V lookup: CDR1 SGDLS, CDR2 YYNGEE. This CDR3 spans 13 amino acids. The germline V and J ends were trimmed by 0 bases and 5 bases, with 6 bases remaining between them. For the CDR3, the DNA is TGTGCCAGCAGCGTAGGAGGGGAAAACATTCAGTACTTC. Translating it yields CASSVGGENIQYF. Variable domain in full (rest from reference TRBV9 and TRBJ2-4): DSGVTQTPKHLITATGQRVTLRCSPRSGDLSVYWYQQSLDQGLQFLIQYYNGEERAKGNILERFSAQQFPDLHSELNLSSLELGDSALYFCASSVGGENIQYFGAGTRLSVL.

This chain uses TRBV7-9 with TRBJ1-6; no definite D call. Germline-derived CDR1 and CDR2 are SEHNR and FQNEAQ (reference sequence). This CDR3 region has 13 residues. Trimming took off 0 bases at V and 7 bases at J, with 4 bases between the two ends. DNA of the CDR3: TGTGCCAGCAGCTTAGCGCTGAATTCACCCCTCCACTTT. This codes for CASSLALNSPLHF.

This rearrangement joins TRBV24-1 to TRBJ2-1; D is ambiguous. CDR3 size: 14 residues. Trimming stripped 4 bases from V and 3 bases from J, with 9 bases between. The germline V gene encodes CDR1 KGHDR and CDR2 SFDVKD. This CDR3 is CATSDSENYNEQFF. The CDR3, as DNA: TGTGCCACCAGTGACTCGGAAAACTACAATGAGCAGTTCTTC.

This clone was detected once. The CDR3 DNA reads TGTGCCAGCAGTTTATCGTCCGGGGAATACGAGCAGTACTTC. Amino acid sequence: CASSLSSGEYEQYF. V and J are TRBV27 and TRBJ2-7; the D gene is possibly TRBD2 (5 bases). The CDR3 is 14 amino acids. With 0 bases removed from V and 4 bases from J, the gap between germline ends came to 10 bases. Germline V gene lookup returns CDR1 MNHEY and CDR2 SMNVEV (reference sequence).

V gene TRBV6-1 combines with J gene TRBJ2-5; no reliable D call. Deletions cut 1 base from V and 7 bases from J, with 10 bases between. The CDR3 is made up of 13 amino acids. The V gene's germline CDR1 is MNHNS and CDR2 SASEGT. The CDR3 DNA reads TGTGCCAGCAGTGAAGAGTACTCCGGGACCCAGTACTTC. It encodes CASSEEYSGTQYF.

The V gene is TRBV10-3, the J gene TRBJ2-7; D gene unclear. Germline V CDR1 and CDR2: ENHRY, SYGVKD. Trimming removed 5 bases at V and 4 bases at J, with 9 bases between. The CDR3 is 12 residues long. Here the CDR3 DNA reads TGTGCCATCAGTCCAATCGGGTACGAGCAGTACTTC. It specifies CAISPIGYEQYF.

This clone appeared a single time. V is TRBV19 and J is TRBJ1-1; D is ambiguous. Between the trimmed V and J ends, which lost 8 bases and 0 bases, there was a span of 13 bases. Germline V gene lookup returns CDR1 LNHDA and CDR2 SQIVND (reference sequence). The CDR3 sequence is 14 residues long. CDR3 coding DNA: TGTGCCAGTGCTATCCCGGGGATGAACACTGAAGCTTTCTTT. It is translated as CASAIPGMNTEAFF.

The chain recombines TRBV4-3 with TRBJ2-2; the match to TRBD2 covers 11 bases. V was pared by 1 base and J by 6 bases, with 13 bases of the junction left unmatched. Germline CDR1 LGHNA, CDR2 YSLEER. This CDR3 is 19 amino acids long. CDR3 nucleotides: TGCGCCAGCAGCCAAGCATTAGCGGGGGGGCTCCCCGGCGCCGGGGAGCTGTTTTTT. It specifies CASSQALAGGLPGAGELFF.

The chain carries TRBV27 and TRBJ2-4, with 9 bases matching TRBD1. Germline CDR1 and CDR2: MNHEY and SMNVEV (reference sequence). The CDR3 extends over 16 amino acids. V lost 5 bases to trimming and J lost 2 bases; unmatched junction nucleotides: 7. The CDR3 sequence is CASSAGTGISKNIQYF. CDR3 bases: TGTGCCAGCAGTGCGGGGACAGGGATATCCAAAAACATTCAGTACTTC.

This clone qualifies as hyperexpanded. The gene calls are TRBV19 and TRBJ1-1, with unresolved D. Trimming removed 3 bases from V and 0 bases from J, with 8 bases in between. CDR3 length: 14 residues. Germline loops: CDR1 LNHDA, CDR2 SQIVND (reference sequence). The CDR3 DNA is TGTGCCAGTAGTATTACCGGTATGAACACTGAAGCTTTCTTT. Its protein is CASSITGMNTEAFF.

This chain links TRBV28 with TRBJ1-5; D might be TRBD1 (5 bases). Looked up from germline, CDR1 is MDHEN and CDR2 is SYDVKM. This CDR3 is 18 amino acids long. V lost 4 bases and J 0 bases, leaving 19 bases between the germline ends. CDR3 protein: CASSYPSGRRYSNQPQHF. As DNA, the CDR3 is TGTGCCAGCAGTTACCCCTCGGGACGACGATATAGCAATCAGCCCCAGCATTTT.

Only one count was recorded for this clone. The V and J genes are TRBV19 and TRBJ2-7; 8 positions match TRBD2. Germline V CDR1 and CDR2: LNHDA, SQIVND (reference sequence). V was clipped by 6 bases and J by 1 base; unmatched bases: 8. This CDR3 is built from 15 residues. Here the CDR3 reads CASSTQTSESYEQYF. CDR3 nucleotide sequence: TGTGCCAGTAGCACCCAGACTAGCGAGTCCTACGAGCAGTACTTC.

V gene TRBV5-4 combines with J gene TRBJ2-1, with D unresolved. Germline CDR1 and CDR2: SGHNT and YYREEE (reference sequence). CDR3 size: 15 residues. Trimming removed 1 base from V and 0 bases from J, with 8 bases in between. The DNA for the CDR3 is TGTGCCAGCAGCTTGAGTCCAGGCTCCTACAATGAGCAGTTCTTC. It codes for CASSLSPGSYNEQFF.

This chain links TRBV7-9 with TRBJ2-7, with 11 bases lining up with TRBD2. This CDR3 has 15 amino acids. V lost 4 bases, J lost 3 bases, and 5 bases stayed unmatched. Looked up from germline, CDR1 is SEHNR and CDR2 is FQNEAQ (reference sequence). The CDR3 here is CASSSGTSGRYEQYF. The CDR3 nucleotides read TGTGCCAGCAGCTCCGGGACTAGCGGACGCTACGAGCAGTACTTC.

CDR3 nucleotides: TGTGCCAGCAGCTTAGCGACGAACCCCAGTGCCCTCCACTTT. Protein sequence: CASSLATNPSALHF. The chain employs TRBV7-9 and TRBJ1-6; D gene unclear. CDR1 is SEHNR, CDR2 FQNEAQ, per germline (reference sequence). V was shortened by 0 bases and J by 14 bases, with 14 bases between the two germline ends. This CDR3 is built from 14 residues.

The chain carries TRBV27 and TRBJ1-2; the D is unclear. The germline V and J ends were trimmed by 7 bases and 6 bases, with 12 bases remaining between them. Germline assignment: CDR1 MNHEY and CDR2 SMNVEV (reference sequence). The CDR3 spans 12 residues. CDR3 protein: CASMGGVNGYTF. CDR3 coding DNA: TGTGCCAGCATGGGAGGAGTGAATGGCTACACCTTC.

V and J are TRBV28 and TRBJ2-2; no firm D call. This CDR3 has 10 residues. Trimming took off 6 bases at V and 6 bases at J, with 2 bases between the two ends. Looked up from germline, CDR1 is MDHEN and CDR2 is SYDVKM. CDR3 residues: CASRSGELFF. The CDR3 DNA is TGTGCCAGCAGGTCCGGGGAGCTGTTTTTT. Full variable domain (rest looked up from reference TRBV28 and TRBJ2-2): DVKVTQSSRYLVKRTGEKVFLECVQDMDHENMFWYRQDPGLGLRLIYFSYDVKMKEKGDIPEGYSVSREKKERFSLILESASTNQTSMYLCASRSGELFFGEGSRLTVL.